Below are 18 T cell receptor beta chains sequenced from a single sample in a study of Graves' ophthalmopathy and Graves' hyperthyroidism. The sequenced template was RNA, covering the TCR beta CDR3 region. The first-round RT-PCR employed HTBI primers together with the Qiagen OneStep RT-PCR kit. A multiplex PCR was then performed as the second round. MiXCR, applied by TCRdb to the multiplex PCR reads, yields one record per CDR3 protein. The sample shows roughly 480,000 distinct CDR3 sequences, about 15% of them seen only once. The sequenced sample consisted of blood. The receptors were gathered from a woman in her thirties with Graves' ophthalmopathy.

This clonotype was seen at least ten times. The rearrangement links TRBV2 to TRBJ1-1; weak D call: TRBD1 (5 bases). The CDR3 runs to 13 residues. Trimming removed 6 bases at V and 1 base at J, with 9 bases between. Per the germline V gene, CDR1 is SNHLY and CDR2 is FYNNEI. CDR3 DNA sequence: TGTGCCAGCAGCGGTGACAGGAACACTGAAGCTTTCTTT. It is translated as CASSGDRNTEAFF.

This clonotype has a count of ten or more. The chain joins TRBV2 to TRBJ2-7; the D is unclear. The length of the CDR3 is 12 residues. The germline V gene has CDR1 SNHLY and CDR2 FYNNEI. V lost 6 bases and J lost 2, with 8 bases in between. The CDR3 sequence is CASRGLPYEQYF. The CDR3 nucleotides are TGTGCCAGCAGAGGCTTACCCTACGAGCAGTACTTC. Together with reference TRBV2 and TRBJ2-7, the CDR3 gives the full variable domain: EPEVTQTPSHQVTQMGQEVILRCVPISNHLYFYWYRQILGQKVEFLVSFYNNEISEKSEIFDDQFSVERPDGSNFTLKIRSTKLEDSAMYFCASRGLPYEQYFGPGTRLTVT.

This clonotype came up many times. This chain links TRBV6-1 with TRBJ2-5; D is perhaps TRBD1 or TRBD2 (5 bases each). V was trimmed by 3 bases and J by 5 bases, leaving 13 bases between them. Germline V gene sequence: CDR1 MNHNS, CDR2 SASEGT. The CDR3 totals 14 residues. In DNA form, the CDR3 reads TGTGCCAGCAGTGAGGGACCGCGCCCCGAGACCCAGTACTTC. It translates to CASSEGPRPETQYF.

This clonotype was picked up many times. This clone may be a read error of a much larger clone one base away. The chain carries TRBV11-2 and TRBJ2-7; D gene uncertain. The CDR3 contains 11 residues. V shed 7 bases and J shed 3 bases, with 7 bases lying between them. Germline lookup yields CDR1 SGHAT and CDR2 FQNNGV. This chain's CDR3 is CASTNIYEQYF. CDR3 coding DNA: TGTGCCAGCACCAATATCTACGAGCAGTACTTC.

This clonotype was found many times. This chain links TRBV6-5 with TRBJ2-2; D gene unclear. This CDR3 spans 14 amino acids. Trimming removed 2 bases at V and 4 bases at J, with 8 bases between. Germline V gene data show CDR1 as MNHEY and CDR2 as SVGAGI. The CDR3 protein is CASSYAPSTGELFF. For the CDR3, the DNA is TGTGCCAGCAGTTACGCCCCCAGCACCGGGGAGCTGTTTTTT.

This clonotype was counted many times. The CDR3 sequence: CSARDFDRGYEQYF. CDR3 DNA sequence: TGCAGTGCTAGAGATTTCGACAGGGGTTACGAGCAGTACTTC. The V and J genes are TRBV20-1 and TRBJ2-7; 8 bases agree with TRBD1. This CDR3 spans 14 amino acids. Trimming at V came to 0 bases and at J to 4 bases, leaving 5 bases not matched to a gene. Germline assignment: CDR1 DFQATT and CDR2 SNEGSKA (reference sequence).

This clonotype was seen ten or more times. The V and J genes are TRBV6-1 and TRBJ1-1, with TRBD1 as a possible D gene (5 bases). The CDR3 spans 13 residues. The germline V gene encodes CDR1 MNHNS and CDR2 SASEGT. The germline V and J ends were trimmed by 7 bases and 0 bases, with 9 bases remaining between them. The DNA for the CDR3 is TGTGCCAGCACCTGGGGGATGAACACTGAAGCTTTCTTT. It specifies CASTWGMNTEAFF.

This rearrangement joins TRBV7-2 to TRBJ2-7; 7 nucleotides match TRBD2. The germline V gene encodes CDR1 SGHTA and CDR2 FQGNSA. J was trimmed by 3 bases and V by 5 bases; bases with no gene match: 7. CDR3 length equals 14 residues. The CDR3 sequence: CASSRGTNFYEQYF. The DNA for the CDR3 is TGTGCCAGCAGCCGGGGGACTAACTTCTACGAGCAGTACTTC. Filled out from reference TRBV7-2 and TRBJ2-7, the complete variable domain reads GAGVSQSPSNKVTEKGKDVELRCDPISGHTALYWYRQSLGQGLEFLIYFQGNSAPDKSGLPSDRFSAERTGGSVSTLTIQRTQQEDSAVYLCASSRGTNFYEQYFGPGTRLTVT.

This clonotype was found many times. The chain combines TRBV12-3 or TRBV12-4 with TRBJ1-1; D may be TRBD1 (5 bases). The CDR3 sequence is 17 residues long. Trimming removed 6 bases at V and 3 bases at J, with 23 bases between. This CDR3 reads CASRAGSTGGGYTEAFF. CDR3 sequence (DNA): TGTGCCAGCAGGGCAGGGAGTACAGGTGGTGGATACACTGAAGCTTTCTTT.

This sequence joins TRBV7-8 and TRBJ1-1; 7 nucleotides match TRBD1. V lost 5 bases and J lost 5; bases outside the gene matches: 8. The V gene's germline CDR1 is SGHVS and CDR2 FQNEAQ. CDR3 size: 14 residues. This CDR3 reads CASSPGRGLTEAFF. The CDR3 nucleotides are TGTGCCAGCAGCCCAGGCAGGGGGTTGACTGAAGCTTTCTTT. Supplemented by reference TRBV7-8 and TRBJ1-1, the full variable domain reads GAGVSQSPRYKVAKRGQDVALRCDPISGHVSLFWYQQALGQGPEFLTYFQNEAQLDKSGLPSDRFFAERPEGSVSTLKIQRTQQEDSAVYLCASSPGRGLTEAFFGQGTRLTVV.

This clonotype was seen ten or more times. J is TRBJ2-7 and V is TRBV6-5; D ambiguous. CDR1 and CDR2 from the germline V gene are MNHEY and SVGAGI. This CDR3 has 15 amino acids. Trimming removed 0 bases at V and 2 bases at J, with 11 bases between. The CDR3: CASSYSTALTYEQYF. In nucleotides, the CDR3 is TGTGCCAGCAGTTACTCGACGGCTTTAACCTACGAGCAGTACTTC.

There are many counts of this clonotype. The chain carries TRBV2 and TRBJ1-5; no clear D. Per germline, CDR1 SNHLY and CDR2 FYNNEI. CDR3 length: 12 amino acids. With 8 bases removed from V and 7 bases from J, the gap between germline ends came to 12 bases. The CDR3 is CASSTGRQPQHF. The CDR3 DNA is TGTGCCAGCTCTACGGGTCGCCAGCCCCAGCATTTT.

At least ten counts were recorded for this clonotype. The chain uses TRBV20-1 and TRBJ2-5, with 7 bases aligning to TRBD1. V shed 5 bases and J 10 bases; nucleotides not matched to a gene: 19. The CDR3 runs to 15 residues. The germline gives CDR1 DFQATT, CDR2 SNEGSKA (reference sequence). The CDR3: CSAGTGTDGVEDQYF. Here the CDR3 DNA reads TGCAGTGCTGGGACCGGGACAGACGGCGTGGAGGACCAGTACTTC.

Ten or more counts support this clonotype. J is TRBJ1-1 and V is TRBV6-1, with D possibly matching TRBD1 (5 bases). This CDR3 comprises 16 residues. CDR1 is MNHNS, CDR2 SASEGT, per germline. V was pared by 6 bases and J by 3 bases, with 20 bases between. Here the CDR3 reads CASSGLWGVMYTEAFF. The DNA of the CDR3 is TGTGCCAGCAGCGGCCTCTGGGGGGTTATGTACACTGAAGCTTTCTTT.

This clonotype appeared many times. V gene TRBV20-1 combines with J gene TRBJ2-5; no firm D call. The CDR3 extends over 10 amino acids. Trimming shortened V by 3 bases and J by 5 bases, and 4 bases separated the two germline ends. Germline assignment: CDR1 DFQATT and CDR2 SNEGSKA (reference sequence). CDR3 sequence (DNA): TGCAGTGCTAGTAGCGAGACCCAGTACTTC. Protein product: CSASSETQYF.

This clonotype was seen ten or more times. This rearrangement joins TRBV6-1 to TRBJ2-7, with TRBD2 as a possible D gene (6 bases). Germline loops: CDR1 MNHNS, CDR2 SASEGT. There are 13 residues in the CDR3. Trimming stripped 6 bases from V and 0 bases from J, with 9 bases between. CDR3 in amino acids: CASSLLASYEQYF. The CDR3 DNA reads as TGTGCCAGCAGCCTACTAGCCTCCTACGAGCAGTACTTC.

The CDR3 reads CAWRTGGADTGELFF. The CDR3 DNA is TGTGCCTGGAGGACAGGGGGCGCGGACACCGGGGAGCTGTTTTTT. This chain uses TRBV30 with TRBJ2-2, with 10 bases identical to TRBD1. Germline CDR1 GTSNPN, CDR2 SVGIG (reference sequence). J gave up 3 bases and V 3 bases, and 4 bases lay outside the gene matches. The CDR3 is 15 amino acids.

V usage is TRBV18 and J usage is TRBJ1-1; possible D gene TRBD1, 6 bases. Germline V gives CDR1 KGHSH, CDR2 LQKENI. V was trimmed by 5 bases and J by 2 bases, leaving 12 bases between them. There are 14 residues in the CDR3. The CDR3 DNA is TGTGCCAGCTCAGCAAGCAGGGGCAACACTGAAGCTTTCTTT. The encoded protein is CASSASRGNTEAFF.